This TCR beta chain was identified in a study of T cell responses to AZD1222 COVID-19 vaccine. The assay was immunoSEQ multiplex PCR, and TCRdb's table has in-frame clones only and misses some. The sample has 90,000 to 100,000 clones, 70% to 90% seen once. The study, taken as a whole, reports: All repertoire sampling was performed exclusively after the peak T cell response. Compared with day 0, the breadth and depth of the Spike-specific TCR repertoire rose significantly after two doses of AZD1222.

Germline trimming cut 5 bases from V and 0 bases from J; bases unmatched to any gene: 9. The CDR3 length is 17 residues. Germline V gene lookup returns CDR1 SEHNR and CDR2 FQNEAQ (reference sequence). Regarding this clone: As yet, its antigen is unknown.

Source: peripheral blood, taken on day 0 of AZD1222 vaccination. The receptor was derived from an adult in good health. The chain joins TRBV7-9 to TRBJ2-1, with 8 bases identical to TRBD1. CDR3 protein: CASSPGQGRSSYNEQFF. CDR3 DNA: TGTGCCAGCAGCCCAGGACAGGGTCGGAGCTCCTACAATGAGCAGTTCTTC.